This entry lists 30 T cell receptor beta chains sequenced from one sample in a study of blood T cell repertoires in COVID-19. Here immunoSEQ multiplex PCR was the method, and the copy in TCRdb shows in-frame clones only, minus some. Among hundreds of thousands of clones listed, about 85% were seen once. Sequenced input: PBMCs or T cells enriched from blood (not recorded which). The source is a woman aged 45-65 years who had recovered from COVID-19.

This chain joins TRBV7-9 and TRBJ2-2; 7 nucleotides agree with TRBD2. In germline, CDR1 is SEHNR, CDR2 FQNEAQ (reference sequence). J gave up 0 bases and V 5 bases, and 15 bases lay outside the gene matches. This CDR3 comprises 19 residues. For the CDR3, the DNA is TGTGCCAGCAGCCCCGGACTAGAGGTCCTAGGGGCGAACACCGGGGAGCTGTTTTTT. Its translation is CASSPGLEVLGANTGELFF.

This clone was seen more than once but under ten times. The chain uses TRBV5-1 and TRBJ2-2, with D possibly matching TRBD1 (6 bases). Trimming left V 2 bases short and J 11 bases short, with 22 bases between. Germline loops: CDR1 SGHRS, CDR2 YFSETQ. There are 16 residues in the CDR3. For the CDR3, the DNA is TGCGCCAGCAGCTTAGGCAGCTACACAGGGAATAGCGAGCTGTTTTTT. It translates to CASSLGSYTGNSELFF.

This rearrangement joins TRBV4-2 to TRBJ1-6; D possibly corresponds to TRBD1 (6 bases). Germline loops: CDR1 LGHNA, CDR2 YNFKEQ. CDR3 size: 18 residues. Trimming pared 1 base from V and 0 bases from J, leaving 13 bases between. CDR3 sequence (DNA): TGTGCCAGCAGCCAAGCACGGGGGGCCAGCTCCTATAATTCACCCCTCCACTTT. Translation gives CASSQARGASSYNSPLHF.

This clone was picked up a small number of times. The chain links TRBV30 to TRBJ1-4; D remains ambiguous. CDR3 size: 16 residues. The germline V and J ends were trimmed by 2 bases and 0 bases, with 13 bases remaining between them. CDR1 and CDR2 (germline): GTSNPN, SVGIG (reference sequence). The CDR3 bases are TGTGCCTGGAGTAAATCCTCAGCGGCAACTAATGAAAAACTGTTTTTT. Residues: CAWSKSSAATNEKLFF. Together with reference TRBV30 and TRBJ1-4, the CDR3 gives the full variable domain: SQTIHQWPATLVQPVGSPLSLECTVEGTSNPNLYWYRQAAGRGLQLLFYSVGIGQISSEVPQNLSASRPQDRQFILSSKKLLLSDSGFYLCAWSKSSAATNEKLFFGSGTQLSVL.

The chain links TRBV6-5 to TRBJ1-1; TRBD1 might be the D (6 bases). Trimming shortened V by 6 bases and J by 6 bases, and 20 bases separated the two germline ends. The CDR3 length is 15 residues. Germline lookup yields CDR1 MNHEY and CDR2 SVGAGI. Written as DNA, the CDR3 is TGTGCCAGCAGGCAACCCGCAGGGGAGAGCGCTGAAGCTTTCTTT. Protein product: CASRQPAGESAEAFF.

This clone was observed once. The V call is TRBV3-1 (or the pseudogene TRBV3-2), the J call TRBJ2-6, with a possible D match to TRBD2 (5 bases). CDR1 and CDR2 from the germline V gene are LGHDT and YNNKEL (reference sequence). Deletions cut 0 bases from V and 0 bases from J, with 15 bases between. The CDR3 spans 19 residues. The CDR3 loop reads CASSQDRIARVSGANVLTF. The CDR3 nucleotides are TGTGCCAGCAGCCAAGATCGAATCGCGCGGGTCTCTGGGGCCAACGTCCTGACTTTC.

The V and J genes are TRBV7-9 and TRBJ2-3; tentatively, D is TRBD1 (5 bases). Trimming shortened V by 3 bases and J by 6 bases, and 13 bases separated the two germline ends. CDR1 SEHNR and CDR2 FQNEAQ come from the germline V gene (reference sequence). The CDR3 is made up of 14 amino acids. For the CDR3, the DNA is TGTGCCAGCAGCTTGACAGTTCCCGTCGATACGCAGTATTTT. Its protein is CASSLTVPVDTQYF.

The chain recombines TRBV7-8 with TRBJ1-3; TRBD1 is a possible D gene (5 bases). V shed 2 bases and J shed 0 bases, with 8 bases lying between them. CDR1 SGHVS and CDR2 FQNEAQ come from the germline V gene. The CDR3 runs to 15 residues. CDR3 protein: CASSLYRSSGNTIYF. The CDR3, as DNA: TGTGCCAGCAGCTTATACAGGAGCTCTGGAAACACCATATATTTT.

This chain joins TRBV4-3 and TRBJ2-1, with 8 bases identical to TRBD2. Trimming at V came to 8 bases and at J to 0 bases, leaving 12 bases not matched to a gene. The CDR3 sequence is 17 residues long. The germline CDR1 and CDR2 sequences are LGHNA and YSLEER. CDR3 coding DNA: TGCGCCAGCGGGGGCCTTAGCGGGATTATCTCCTACAATGAGCAGTTCTTC. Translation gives CASGGLSGIISYNEQFF.

The CDR3 spells CASSLGAGSAPFF. The CDR3 DNA sequence: TGCGCCAGCAGCCTAGGAGCAGGGTCCGCTCCCTTCTTT. The chain has TRBV5-1 and TRBJ1-1, with D tentatively TRBD1 (5 bases). This CDR3 has 13 amino acids. Trimming cost V 4 bases and J 14 bases, with 21 bases left between them. CDR1 SGHRS and CDR2 YFSETQ come from the germline V gene.

This CDR3 reads CASSDKDRVAEAFF. The CDR3 bases are TGTGCCAGCAGCGATAAAGACAGGGTCGCTGAAGCTTTCTTT. The V call is TRBV2, the J call TRBJ1-1; 7 bases fit TRBD1. The CDR3 runs to 14 residues. V shed 6 bases, J shed 6 bases, and the junction held 10 bases outside the gene matches. Germline CDR1 SNHLY, CDR2 FYNNEI.

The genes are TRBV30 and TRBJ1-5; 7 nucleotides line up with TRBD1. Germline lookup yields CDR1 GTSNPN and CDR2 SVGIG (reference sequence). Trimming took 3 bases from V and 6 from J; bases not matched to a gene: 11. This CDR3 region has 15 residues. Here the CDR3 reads CAWSEGTVNFQPQHF. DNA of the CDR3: TGTGCCTGGAGCGAGGGGACAGTCAATTTTCAGCCCCAGCATTTT.

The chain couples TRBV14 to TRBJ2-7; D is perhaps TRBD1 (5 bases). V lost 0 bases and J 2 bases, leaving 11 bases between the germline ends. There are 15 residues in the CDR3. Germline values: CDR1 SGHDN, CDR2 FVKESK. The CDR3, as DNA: TGTGCCAGCAGCCAAGACCAACAGGTCACCTACGAGCAGTACTTC. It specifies CASSQDQQVTYEQYF.

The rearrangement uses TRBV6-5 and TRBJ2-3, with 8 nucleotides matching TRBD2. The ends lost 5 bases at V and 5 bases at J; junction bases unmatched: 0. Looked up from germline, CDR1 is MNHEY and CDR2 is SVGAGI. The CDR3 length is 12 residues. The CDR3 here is CASSSGGDTQYF. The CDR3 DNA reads TGTGCCAGCAGTAGCGGGGGAGATACGCAGTATTTT.

The CDR3 protein is CATLEVEQYF. In nucleotides, the CDR3 is TGTGCCACCCTGGAGGTCGAGCAGTACTTC. The rearrangement joins TRBV24-1 to TRBJ2-7; the D gene is possibly TRBD2 (5 bases). This CDR3 spans 10 amino acids. V shed 9 bases and J shed 6 bases, with 8 bases lying between them. CDR1 is KGHDR and CDR2 is SFDVKD in the germline V gene.

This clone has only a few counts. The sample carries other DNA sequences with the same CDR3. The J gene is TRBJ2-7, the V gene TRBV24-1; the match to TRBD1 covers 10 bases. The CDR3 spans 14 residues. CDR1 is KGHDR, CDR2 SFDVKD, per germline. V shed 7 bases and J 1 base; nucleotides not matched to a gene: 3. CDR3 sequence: CATSPGQGSYEQYF. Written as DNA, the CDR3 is TGTGCCACCAGCCCGGGACAGGGGTCCTACGAGCAGTACTTC.

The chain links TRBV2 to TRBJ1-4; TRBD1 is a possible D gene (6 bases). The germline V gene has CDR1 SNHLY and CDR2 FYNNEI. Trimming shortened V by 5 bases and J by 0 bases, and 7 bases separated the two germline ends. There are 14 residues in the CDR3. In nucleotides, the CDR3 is TGTGCCAGCAGTCGACAGGCAACTAATGAAAAACTGTTTTTT. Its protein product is CASSRQATNEKLFF.

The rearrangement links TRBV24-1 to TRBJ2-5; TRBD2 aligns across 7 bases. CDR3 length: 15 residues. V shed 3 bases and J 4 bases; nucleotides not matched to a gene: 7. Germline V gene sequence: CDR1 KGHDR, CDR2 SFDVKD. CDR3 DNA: TGTGCCACCAGTGATCAAAGACTAGCCGTAGAGACCCAGTACTTC. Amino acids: CATSDQRLAVETQYF.

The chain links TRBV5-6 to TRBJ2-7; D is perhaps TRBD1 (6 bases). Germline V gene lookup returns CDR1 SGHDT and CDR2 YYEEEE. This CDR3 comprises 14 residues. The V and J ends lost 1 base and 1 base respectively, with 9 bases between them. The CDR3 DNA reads TGTGCCAGCAGCTTGTCCGACAGGTCCTACGAGCAGTACTTC. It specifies CASSLSDRSYEQYF. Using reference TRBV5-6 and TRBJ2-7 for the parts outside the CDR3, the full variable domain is DAGVTQSPTHLIKTRGQQVTLRCSPKSGHDTVSWYQQALGQGPQFIFQYYEEEERQRGNFPDRFSGHQFPNYSSELNVNALLLGDSALYLCASSLSDRSYEQYFGPGTRLTVT.

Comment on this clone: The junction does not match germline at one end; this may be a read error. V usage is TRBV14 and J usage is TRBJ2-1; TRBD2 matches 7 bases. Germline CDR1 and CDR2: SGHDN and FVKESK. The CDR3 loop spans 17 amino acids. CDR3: CASSQVPLAYTYNEQFF. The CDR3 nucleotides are TGTGCCAGCAGTCAAGTGCCACTAGCGTATACCTACAATGAGCAGTTCTTC.

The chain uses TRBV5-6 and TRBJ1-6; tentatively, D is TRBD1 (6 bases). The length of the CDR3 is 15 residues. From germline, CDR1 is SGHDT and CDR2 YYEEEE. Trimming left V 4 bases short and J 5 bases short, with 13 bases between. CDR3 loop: CASSPGQTNNSPLHF. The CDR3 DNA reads TGTGCCAGCAGCCCAGGACAGACAAATAATTCACCCCTCCACTTT.

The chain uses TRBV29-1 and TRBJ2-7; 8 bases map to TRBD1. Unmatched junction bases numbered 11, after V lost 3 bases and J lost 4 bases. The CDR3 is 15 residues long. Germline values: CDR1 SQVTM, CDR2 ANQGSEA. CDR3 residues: CSVENPGTGNYEQYF. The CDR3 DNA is TGCAGCGTTGAGAATCCCGGGACAGGAAATTACGAGCAGTACTTC.

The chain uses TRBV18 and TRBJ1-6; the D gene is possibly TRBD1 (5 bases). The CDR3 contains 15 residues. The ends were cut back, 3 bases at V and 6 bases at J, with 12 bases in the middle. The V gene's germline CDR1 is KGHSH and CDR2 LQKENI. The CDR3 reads CASSPKNGGNSPLHF. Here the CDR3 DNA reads TGTGCCAGCTCACCGAAAAACGGGGGTAATTCACCCCTCCACTTT.

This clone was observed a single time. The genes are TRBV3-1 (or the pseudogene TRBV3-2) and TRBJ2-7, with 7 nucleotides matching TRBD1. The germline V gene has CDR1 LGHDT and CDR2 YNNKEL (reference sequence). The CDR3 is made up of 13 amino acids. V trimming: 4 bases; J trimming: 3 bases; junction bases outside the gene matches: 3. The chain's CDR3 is CASSPRTGYEQYF. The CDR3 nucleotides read TGTGCCAGCAGCCCAAGGACAGGCTACGAGCAGTACTTC.

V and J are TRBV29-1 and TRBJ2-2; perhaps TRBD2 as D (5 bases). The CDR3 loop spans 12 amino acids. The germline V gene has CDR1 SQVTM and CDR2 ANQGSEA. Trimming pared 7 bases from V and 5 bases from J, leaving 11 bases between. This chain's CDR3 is CSASPGTGELFF. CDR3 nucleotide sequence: TGCAGCGCCTCCCCGGGGACCGGGGAGCTGTTTTTT.

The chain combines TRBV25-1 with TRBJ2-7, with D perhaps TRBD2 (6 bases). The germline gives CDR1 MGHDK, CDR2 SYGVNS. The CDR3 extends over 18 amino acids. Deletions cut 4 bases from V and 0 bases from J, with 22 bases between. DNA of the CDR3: TGTGCCAGCAGTGCCGCAATCGAACCGGGACTGAGCTCCTACGAGCAGTACTTC. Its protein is CASSAAIEPGLSSYEQYF.

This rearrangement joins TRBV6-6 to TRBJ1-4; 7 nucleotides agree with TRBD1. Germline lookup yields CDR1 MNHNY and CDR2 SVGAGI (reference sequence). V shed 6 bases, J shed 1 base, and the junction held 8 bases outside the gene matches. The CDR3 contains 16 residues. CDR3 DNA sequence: TGTGCCAGCAGCCCAGGACAGGCGCGAACTAATGAAAAACTGTTTTTT. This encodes CASSPGQARTNEKLFF.

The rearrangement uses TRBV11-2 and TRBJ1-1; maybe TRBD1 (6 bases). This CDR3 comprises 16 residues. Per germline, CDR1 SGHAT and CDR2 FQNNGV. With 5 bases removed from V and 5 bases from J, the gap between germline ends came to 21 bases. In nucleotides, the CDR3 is TGTGCCAGCAGCCGCCGGACAAGCTCAAGGGGGACTGAAGCTTTCTTT. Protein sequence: CASSRRTSSRGTEAFF.

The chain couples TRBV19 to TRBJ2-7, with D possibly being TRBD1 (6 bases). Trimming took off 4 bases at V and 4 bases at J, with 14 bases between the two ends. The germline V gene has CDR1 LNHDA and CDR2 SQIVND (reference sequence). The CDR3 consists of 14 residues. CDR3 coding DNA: TGTGCCAGTAGTACTTTCACCGGACAGTACGAGCAGTACTTC. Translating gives CASSTFTGQYEQYF.

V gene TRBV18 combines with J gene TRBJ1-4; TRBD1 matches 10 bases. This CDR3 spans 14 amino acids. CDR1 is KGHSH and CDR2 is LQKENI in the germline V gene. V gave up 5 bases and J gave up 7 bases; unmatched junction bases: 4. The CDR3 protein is CASSGRDRGEKLFF. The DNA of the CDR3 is TGTGCCAGCTCAGGCCGGGACAGGGGTGAAAAACTGTTTTTT.